The 18 T cell receptor beta chains reported below all come from one sample, sequenced in a study of cytomegalovirus exposure and HLA in healthy donors. The PCR was carried out with 60 Vbeta primers and 13 Jbeta primers. TCRdb's table, derived via immunoSEQ multiplex PCR, lists solely in-frame clones and lacks some. The profile shows around 200,000 clones, roughly 82% of them singletons. The specimen was PBMCs. These receptors were collected from a woman aged 45-59 years in good health and CMV-seropositive.

The V gene is TRBV9, the J gene TRBJ1-1, with D perhaps TRBD1 (6 bases). Germline assignment: CDR1 SGDLS and CDR2 YYNGEE. Between the trimmed V and J ends, which lost 4 bases and 8 bases, there was a span of 15 bases. This CDR3 is 13 amino acids long. The CDR3 DNA is TGTGCCAGCAGCCCTCCCCTTGGGACAGAAGCTTTCTTT. Amino acids: CASSPPLGTEAFF.

The chain has TRBV7-2 and TRBJ1-1, with D unclear. This CDR3 has 15 residues. Germline V CDR1 and CDR2: SGHTA, FQGNSA. The V end was cut by 3 bases, the J end by 4 bases, with 15 bases between. CDR3 amino acids: CASSFDGRVSTEAFF. In DNA form, the CDR3 reads TGTGCCAGCAGCTTCGACGGGAGGGTAAGCACTGAAGCTTTCTTT. The whole variable domain, filled in from reference TRBV7-2 and TRBJ1-1, reads GAGVSQSPSNKVTEKGKDVELRCDPISGHTALYWYRQSLGQGLEFLIYFQGNSAPDKSGLPSDRFSAERTGGSVSTLTIQRTQQEDSAVYLCASSFDGRVSTEAFFGQGTRLTVV.

This clone was found once. The chain couples TRBV2 to TRBJ2-7; maybe TRBD1 (5 bases). CDR3 size: 12 residues. Germline loops: CDR1 SNHLY, CDR2 FYNNEI. The V end was cut by 11 bases, the J end by 2 bases, with 13 bases between. The chain's CDR3 is CACLTETYEQYF. In nucleotides, the CDR3 is TGTGCCTGCCTGACAGAAACCTACGAGCAGTACTTC.

The genes are TRBV11-2 and TRBJ2-1, with D possibly being TRBD2 (7 bases). The CDR3 is 17 residues long. The ends were cut back, 0 bases at V and 6 bases at J, with 18 bases in the middle. In germline, CDR1 is SGHAT, CDR2 FQNNGV. The CDR3 loop is CASSLDLPRGRGNEQFF. The CDR3, as DNA: TGTGCCAGCAGCTTAGATCTCCCGCGGGGGCGGGGCAATGAGCAGTTCTTC.

V and J are TRBV5-8 and TRBJ2-7, with no clear D. Germline V CDR1 and CDR2: SGHTS, YDEGEE. Trimming took 5 bases from V and 5 from J, leaving 14 bases between them. The CDR3 is made up of 13 amino acids. CDR3 protein: CASRFAGSHEQYF. DNA for the CDR3: TGTGCCAGCAGGTTTGCAGGATCCCACGAGCAGTACTTC. The whole variable domain, remainder taken from reference TRBV5-8 and TRBJ2-7, is EAGVTQSPTHLIKTRGQQATLRCSPISGHTSVYWYQQALGLGLQFLLWYDEGEERNRGNFPPRFSGRQFPNYSSELNVNALELEDSALYLCASRFAGSHEQYFGPGTRLTVT.

This chain's CDR3 is CASSSGQNTEAFF. As DNA, the CDR3 is TGTGCCAGCAGCTCAGGACAGAACACTGAAGCTTTCTTT. V and J are TRBV5-5 and TRBJ1-1; maybe TRBD1 (5 bases). Germline CDR1 SGHKS, CDR2 YYEKEE (reference sequence). Trimming removed 3 bases at V and 1 base at J, with 7 bases between. The CDR3 has 13 residues.

The V call is TRBV10-3, the J call TRBJ2-5; 7 positions agree with TRBD2. This CDR3 contains 12 residues. Germline V gene data show CDR1 as ENHRY and CDR2 as SYGVKD. V shed 8 bases and J 3 bases; nucleotides not matched to a gene: 3. CDR3 sequence reads: CAIARGEETQYF. CDR3 in DNA: TGTGCCATCGCCCGGGGGGAAGAGACCCAGTACTTC.

The gene calls are TRBV7-9 and TRBJ1-4; 8 bases are shared with TRBD1. This CDR3 has 13 residues. In germline, CDR1 is SEHNR, CDR2 FQNEAQ (reference sequence). V lost 6 bases to trimming and J lost 8 bases; unmatched junction nucleotides: 5. For the CDR3, the DNA is TGTGCCAGCAGTAAGACAGGGGAGGAAAAACTGTTTTTT. Its translation is CASSKTGEEKLFF. The complete variable domain, with remaining parts taken from reference TRBV7-9 and TRBJ1-4, reads DTGVSQNPRHKITKRGQNVTFRCDPISEHNRLYWYRQTLGQGPEFLTYFQNEAQLEKSRLLSDRFSAERPKGSFSTLEIQRTEQGDSAMYLCASSKTGEEKLFFGSGTQLSVL.

This clone was picked up one time. The J gene is TRBJ1-1, the V gene TRBV19, with D perhaps matching TRBD1 (6 bases). V lost 3 bases and J 0 bases, leaving 17 bases between the germline ends. The CDR3 contains 17 residues. CDR1 and CDR2 (germline): LNHDA, SQIVND (reference sequence). For the CDR3, the DNA is TGTGCCAGTAGTATCGGCCGGGGGGCGGCTATGAACACTGAAGCTTTCTTT. It is translated as CASSIGRGAAMNTEAFF. Using reference TRBV19 and TRBJ1-1 for the parts outside the CDR3, the full variable domain is DGGITQSPKYLFRKEGQNVTLSCEQNLNHDAMYWYRQDPGQGLRLIYYSQIVNDFQKGDIAEGYSVSREKKESFPLTVTSAQKNPTAFYLCASSIGRGAAMNTEAFFGQGTRLTVV.

This chain connects TRBV6-5 to TRBJ1-2, with D tentatively TRBD1 (5 bases). The CDR3 sequence is 13 residues long. Trimming cost V 0 bases and J 3 bases, with 5 bases left between them. Per the germline V gene, CDR1 is MNHEY and CDR2 is SVGAGI. CDR3 bases: TGTGCCAGCAGTTACTCAGGGGACTATGGCTACACCTTC. This sequence encodes CASSYSGDYGYTF.

V is TRBV7-3 and J is TRBJ2-7; the match to TRBD2 covers 9 bases. Germline values: CDR1 SGHTA, CDR2 FQGTGA. This CDR3 is 15 amino acids long. Trimming cost V 3 bases and J 4 bases; bases outside gene matches: 7. CDR3 sequence (DNA): TGTGCCAGCAGCTTGACTAGCGGTCCTGAATACGAGCAGTACTTC. This sequence encodes CASSLTSGPEYEQYF.

The chain joins TRBV6-6 to TRBJ2-7; 7 bases fit TRBD1. The trim removed 7 bases at V and 3 bases at J, leaving 9 bases unmatched. The CDR3 is made up of 14 amino acids. From germline, CDR1 is MNHNY and CDR2 SVGAGI (reference sequence). CDR3 DNA sequence: TGTGCCAGCAAAGACAACCGGGACAGCTACGAGCAGTACTTC. The encoded protein is CASKDNRDSYEQYF.

The chain is built from TRBV30 and TRBJ2-5; no reliable D call. This CDR3 spans 10 amino acids. Germline V gives CDR1 GTSNPN, CDR2 SVGIG (reference sequence). The CDR3 region is CASGRETQYF. CDR3 in DNA: TGTGCATCCGGTAGAGAGACCCAGTACTTC. The variable domain in full, with the rest retrieved from reference TRBV30 and TRBJ2-5, is SQTIHQWPATLVQPVGSPLSLECTVEGTSNPNLYWYRQAAGRGLQLLFYSVGIGQISSEVPQNLSASRPQDRQFILSSKKLLLSDSGFYLCASGRETQYFGPGTRLLVL.

This clone was detected once. The rearrangement uses TRBV29-1 and TRBJ2-2, with a tentative D call TRBD1 (5 bases). Germline CDR1 and CDR2: SQVTM and ANQGSEA. The CDR3 is 15 amino acids. Trimming left V 6 bases short and J 3 bases short, with 17 bases between. CDR3 loop: CSVTPQGVDTGELFF. Written as DNA, the CDR3 is TGCAGCGTGACGCCGCAGGGCGTGGACACCGGGGAGCTGTTTTTT.

The CDR3, as DNA: TGTGCCAGCAGCGTAGAGGACCAAACAGGCGGGGAGCTGTTTTTT. It yields the protein CASSVEDQTGGELFF. The chain is built from TRBV9 and TRBJ2-2; tentative D call: TRBD1 (5 bases). V was clipped by 0 bases and J by 7 bases, with 13 bases between them. Germline V gene lookup returns CDR1 SGDLS and CDR2 YYNGEE. The CDR3 totals 15 residues.

V gene TRBV5-1 combines with J gene TRBJ2-1; D uncertain. V was clipped by 4 bases and J by 3 bases, with 11 bases between them. The CDR3 sequence is 14 residues long. The germline V gene encodes CDR1 SGHRS and CDR2 YFSETQ. The CDR3 DNA reads as TGCGCCAGCAGCCTCCAGTCAATCTACAATGAGCAGTTCTTC. This encodes CASSLQSIYNEQFF.

The chain links TRBV10-3 to TRBJ2-3, with TRBD2 identical over 13 bases. The CDR3 totals 15 residues. Trimming at V came to 6 bases and at J to 4 bases, leaving 4 bases not matched to a gene. Germline V CDR1 and CDR2: ENHRY, SYGVKD. CDR3 loop: CAISTGLAGPDTQYF. The CDR3, as DNA: TGTGCCATCAGCACGGGACTAGCGGGGCCAGATACGCAGTATTTT.

This chain's CDR3 is CASSFPGAPNGELFF. CDR3 DNA: TGTGCCAGCAGCTTCCCAGGGGCTCCTAACGGGGAGCTGTTTTTT. V is TRBV11-1 and J is TRBJ2-2; D perhaps matches TRBD1 (6 bases). The CDR3 runs to 15 residues. Germline-derived CDR1 and CDR2 are SGHAT and FQDESV (reference sequence). V lost 3 bases and J lost 7, with 15 bases in between. Full variable domain (outside the CDR3, taken from reference TRBV11-1 and TRBJ2-2): EAEVAQSPRYKITEKSQAVAFWCDPISGHATLYWYRQILGQGPELLVQFQDESVVDDSQLPKDRFSAERLKGVDSTLKIQPAELGDSAMYLCASSFPGAPNGELFFGEGSRLTVL.